The clone carrying this T cell receptor (beta chain) was counted only a few times. The data belong to a study of response to subunit inactivated influenza vaccine. Via MiXCR, TCRdb re-called the RT-PCR reads, giving one row per CDR3 protein. The sample records hundreds of thousands of distinct CDR3 sequences, around 15% being singletons. The sequenced sample was PBMCs from blood, obtained roughly 15 days before vaccination. The clonotype was recovered from a man aged 45-60 years who received an inactivated influenza vaccine.

The CDR3 loop reads CASRKDGNTEAFF. The CDR3, as DNA: TGTGCCAGCAGAAAGGACGGGAACACTGAAGCTTTCTTT. The chain is built from TRBV6-1 and TRBJ1-1; D gene unclear. Deletions cut 6 bases from V and 1 base from J, with 9 bases between. The CDR3 is made up of 13 amino acids. The germline V gene has CDR1 MNHNS and CDR2 SASEGT.